This TCR beta chain was recorded in a study of T cell clonality in common variable immunodeficiency. This clone was detected only a few times. Its cognate antigen is unknown. The CDR3 extends 3 residues past the end of the read, so its final part is completed from the germline J gene. Study results and caveats: Common variable immunodeficiency TCR beta sequences reportedly had fewer deletions and N-nucleotide insertions.

The table came from immunoSEQ multiplex PCR; TCRdb's copy has only in-frame clones and leaves some out. The sample yields 25,000 to 30,000 clones, without any singletons. V was cut by 4 bases and J by 7 bases, with 10 bases left in between. The CDR3 spans 12 residues. CDR1 is DFQATT and CDR2 is SNEGSKA in the germline V gene (reference sequence). This rearrangement joins TRBV20-1 to TRBJ1-4; D is undetermined. The sequenced sample was peripheral blood mononuclear cells. The receptor was derived from a human donor with common variable immunodeficiency. The CDR3 spells CSAKVAGEKLFF. CDR3 DNA (partial): TGCAGTGCTAAAGTAGCCGGTGAAAAA.